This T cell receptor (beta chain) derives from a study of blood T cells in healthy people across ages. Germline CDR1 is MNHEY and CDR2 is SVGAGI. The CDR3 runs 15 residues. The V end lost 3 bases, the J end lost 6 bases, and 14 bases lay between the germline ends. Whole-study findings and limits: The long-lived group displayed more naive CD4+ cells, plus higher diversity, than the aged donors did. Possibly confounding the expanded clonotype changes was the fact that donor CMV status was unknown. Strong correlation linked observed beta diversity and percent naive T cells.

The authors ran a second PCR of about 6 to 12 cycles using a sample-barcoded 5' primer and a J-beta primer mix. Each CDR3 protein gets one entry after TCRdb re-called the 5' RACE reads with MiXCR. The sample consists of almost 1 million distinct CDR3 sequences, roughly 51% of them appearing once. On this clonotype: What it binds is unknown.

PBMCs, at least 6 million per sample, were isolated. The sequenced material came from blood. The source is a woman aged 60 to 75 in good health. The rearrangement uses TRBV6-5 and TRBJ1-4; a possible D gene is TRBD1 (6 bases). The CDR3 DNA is TGTGCCAGCAGTTATTCAGGGGTGGCAGATGAAAAACTGTTTTTT. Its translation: CASSYSGVADEKLFF.